One sample yielded the 26 T cell receptor beta chains listed below, sequenced in a study of blood T cell repertoires in COVID-19. The protocol was immunoSEQ multiplex PCR, while the TCRdb copy is restricted to in-frame clones and leaves out a portion. Among fewer than 300,000 clones, 83% were seen once, and the ten largest hold roughly 5.7%. Sequences were obtained from peripheral blood. The receptors were gathered from a man at least 80 years old with acute or convalescent COVID-19.

The chain carries TRBV6-2 or TRBV6-3 and TRBJ1-4; 7 nucleotides agree with TRBD1. Germline CDR1 reads MNHEY; CDR2 reads SVGEGT. Trimming took 4 bases from V and 5 from J; bases not matched to a gene: 7. This CDR3 contains 15 residues. The CDR3 DNA sequence: TGTGCCAGCAGTTCCCACAGGGGCGAGAATGAAAAACTGTTTTTT. Residues: CASSSHRGENEKLFF.

The chain carries TRBV5-1 and TRBJ2-2, with D maybe TRBD2 (5 bases). The CDR3 spans 15 residues. V was trimmed by 4 bases and J by 3 bases, leaving 13 bases between them. Looked up from germline, CDR1 is SGHRS and CDR2 is YFSETQ. Here the CDR3 reads CASSRNYGDTGELFF. CDR3 sequence (DNA): TGCGCCAGCAGCCGGAACTACGGGGACACCGGGGAGCTGTTTTTT.

Note on this clone: Other DNA sequences within the sample encode an identical CDR3. The chain combines TRBV18 with TRBJ1-2; 10 bases fit TRBD1. J gave up 0 bases and V 2 bases, and 0 bases lay outside the gene matches. This CDR3 has 15 residues. Germline V CDR1 and CDR2: KGHSH, LQKENI. In DNA form, the CDR3 reads TGTGCCAGCTCACCAGGGACAGGGGCTAACTATGGCTACACCTTC. This encodes CASSPGTGANYGYTF.

The CDR3 here is CASSLARTGSSYNEQFF. For the CDR3, the DNA is TGCGCCAGCAGCTTGGCCAGGACTGGTAGCTCCTACAATGAGCAGTTCTTC. The chain recombines TRBV5-1 with TRBJ2-1; maybe TRBD2 (5 bases). Trimming pared 0 bases from V and 0 bases from J, leaving 13 bases between. Germline V gene lookup returns CDR1 SGHRS and CDR2 YFSETQ. CDR3 length: 17 residues.

This clone was seen a few times. The chain links TRBV7-9 to TRBJ1-2, with D perhaps matching TRBD1 (5 bases). With 5 bases removed from V and 4 bases from J, the gap between germline ends came to 8 bases. The CDR3 length is 12 residues. The germline CDR1 and CDR2 sequences are SEHNR and FQNEAQ (reference sequence). The CDR3 protein is CASSKDTYGYTF. DNA for the CDR3: TGTGCCAGCAGCAAGGACACCTATGGCTACACCTTC. Combining the CDR3 with reference TRBV7-9 and TRBJ1-2 gives the whole variable domain DTGVSQNPRHKITKRGQNVTFRCDPISEHNRLYWYRQTLGQGPEFLTYFQNEAQLEKSRLLSDRFSAERPKGSFSTLEIQRTEQGDSAMYLCASSKDTYGYTFGSGTRLTVV.

The rearrangement links TRBV7-3 to TRBJ2-7; D may be TRBD2 (6 bases). The CDR3 has 17 residues. CDR1 and CDR2 (germline): SGHTA, FQGTGA. V lost 6 bases and J lost 0, with 21 bases in between. The CDR3 sequence is CASRHPPSAQSSYEQYF. The CDR3 nucleotides read TGTGCCAGCAGACACCCACCTAGCGCGCAAAGCTCCTACGAGCAGTACTTC.

The rearrangement uses TRBV2 and TRBJ2-7; D is unresolved. This CDR3 region has 15 residues. Germline CDR1 reads SNHLY; CDR2 reads FYNNEI. The V end lost 9 bases, the J end lost 2 bases, and 20 bases lay between the germline ends. The CDR3 loop reads CASRLSRLITYEQYF. The CDR3 DNA is TGTGCCAGTCGCTTGTCCAGGCTTATTACCTACGAGCAGTACTTC.

The chain has TRBV2 and TRBJ2-1; 11 nucleotides align to TRBD1. The trim removed 7 bases at V and 7 bases at J, leaving 9 bases unmatched. Germline CDR1 reads SNHLY; CDR2 reads FYNNEI. The CDR3 is 15 residues long. The CDR3 loop reads CASIPDRGPANEQFF. The CDR3 nucleotides are TGTGCCAGCATTCCGGACAGGGGGCCAGCGAATGAGCAGTTCTTC.

V gene TRBV12-3 or TRBV12-4 combines with J gene TRBJ1-4, with D hard to call. Trimming removed 5 bases from V and 10 bases from J, with 11 bases in between. The CDR3 sequence is 12 residues long. The CDR3 DNA reads as TGTGCCAGCAGTCTAGGGTCGAGAAAACTGTTTTTT. Its protein is CASSLGSRKLFF.

This clone showed up just a few times. V is TRBV9 and J is TRBJ2-1, with 9 bases that match TRBD2. The V gene end was trimmed by 3 bases and the J gene end by 9 bases; junction bases not matched to a gene: 10. Germline CDR1 and CDR2: SGDLS and YYNGEE. The CDR3 extends over 15 amino acids. CDR3 amino acids: CASSGSAGGWGEQFF. CDR3 nucleotide sequence: TGTGCCAGCAGCGGAAGTGCGGGAGGGTGGGGTGAGCAGTTCTTC.

CDR3 residues: CASSPDNEQFF. In nucleotides, the CDR3 is TGTGCCAGCTCACCCGACAATGAGCAGTTCTTC. This chain links TRBV18 with TRBJ2-1, with D unclear. Trimming stripped 3 bases from V and 5 bases from J, with 2 bases between. This CDR3 has 11 residues. The germline gives CDR1 KGHSH, CDR2 LQKENI.

The CDR3 DNA reads as TGTGCCAGCAGTACCAAAGGGACATCCTCCTACGAGCAGTACTTC. Residues: CASSTKGTSSYEQYF. This chain connects TRBV5-4 to TRBJ2-7, with a weak D call TRBD1 (6 bases). CDR1 is SGHNT, CDR2 YYREEE, per germline (reference sequence). The CDR3 spans 15 residues. The V and J ends lost 5 bases and 0 bases respectively, with 15 bases between them.

This clone has a handful of counts. The rearrangement links TRBV2 to TRBJ2-1; tentative D call: TRBD2 (6 bases). V gave up 4 bases and J gave up 10 bases, with 8 bases separating them. Germline CDR1 and CDR2: SNHLY and FYNNEI. The CDR3 totals 11 residues. The CDR3 loop reads CASSVRGEQFF. DNA of the CDR3: TGTGCCAGCAGTGTACGGGGGGAGCAGTTCTTC.

V gene TRBV28 combines with J gene TRBJ1-5; D not certain. V was trimmed by 3 bases and J by 2 bases, leaving 2 bases between them. The V gene's germline CDR1 is MDHEN and CDR2 SYDVKM. The CDR3 is made up of 12 amino acids. CDR3 sequence: CASSFGNQPQHF. The CDR3 DNA sequence: TGTGCCAGCAGTTTCGGCAATCAGCCCCAGCATTTT.

The J gene is TRBJ1-1, the V gene TRBV5-8; D uncertain. From germline, CDR1 is SGHTS and CDR2 YDEGEE. Trimming took off 0 bases at V and 10 bases at J, with 19 bases between the two ends. This CDR3 comprises 15 residues. The CDR3 sequence: CASSLDSNGRIGAFF. CDR3 bases: TGTGCCAGCAGCTTGGATAGTAACGGGAGGATTGGAGCTTTCTTT.

The chain recombines TRBV29-1 with TRBJ2-1; 13 bases fit TRBD2. CDR1 and CDR2 (germline): SQVTM, ANQGSEA. The ends lost 7 bases at V and 4 bases at J; junction bases unmatched: 10. The CDR3 spans 16 residues. The CDR3 is CSAQATSGRKYNEQFF. The CDR3 DNA reads as TGCAGCGCCCAAGCGACTAGCGGGAGGAAATACAATGAGCAGTTCTTC.

The chain employs TRBV24-1 and TRBJ2-5, with D perhaps matching TRBD2 (5 bases). This CDR3 has 15 amino acids. V was cut by 2 bases and J by 3 bases, with 12 bases left in between. Germline values: CDR1 KGHDR, CDR2 SFDVKD. CDR3 in DNA: TGTGCCACCAGTGATTCGGGAAAATTCGAAGAGACCCAGTACTTC. Translation: CATSDSGKFEETQYF.

The genes are TRBV11-2 and TRBJ2-3, with unresolved D. CDR3 length: 15 residues. In germline, CDR1 is SGHAT, CDR2 FQNNGV. The V end lost 1 base, the J end lost 1 base, and 9 bases lay between the germline ends. The CDR3 region is CASSLGTVGTDTQYF. Here the CDR3 DNA reads TGTGCCAGCAGCTTAGGTACAGTAGGCACAGATACGCAGTATTTT. The whole variable domain, filled in from reference TRBV11-2 and TRBJ2-3, reads EAGVAQSPRYKIIEKRQSVAFWCNPISGHATLYWYQQILGQGPKLLIQFQNNGVVDDSQLPKDRFSAERLKGVDSTLKIQPAKLEDSAVYLCASSLGTVGTDTQYFGPGTRLTVL.

A single count supports this clone. The rearrangement joins TRBV18 to TRBJ1-1; D is perhaps TRBD1 (5 bases). CDR1 and CDR2 (germline): KGHSH, LQKENI. The CDR3 covers 15 residues. The V gene lost 5 bases and the J gene lost 1 base, with 14 bases spanning the gap. The CDR3, as DNA: TGTGCCAGCTCAACCGGGGAGGGGAGGAACACTGAAGCTTTCTTT. This translates into CASSTGEGRNTEAFF.

The genes are TRBV5-8 and TRBJ2-7; 10 bases align to TRBD1. Germline trimming cut 5 bases from V and 5 bases from J; bases unmatched to any gene: 7. This CDR3 has 14 amino acids. Germline CDR1 SGHTS, CDR2 YDEGEE. CDR3 sequence: CASRAGTGEHEQYF. The CDR3 DNA sequence: TGTGCCAGCAGAGCCGGGACAGGGGAACACGAGCAGTACTTC.

The rearrangement links TRBV24-1 to TRBJ2-3, with no clear D. CDR1 is KGHDR, CDR2 SFDVKD, per germline. The CDR3 is 17 residues long. Trimming took 1 base from V and 0 from J, leaving 13 bases between them. CDR3 sequence reads: CATSDFLGRSSTDTQYF. Here the CDR3 DNA reads TGTGCCACCAGTGATTTTTTGGGCAGATCTAGCACAGATACGCAGTATTTT.

This clone has a single count. The chain carries TRBV7-2 and TRBJ1-3; D may be TRBD1 (5 bases). CDR1 and CDR2 from the germline V gene are SGHTA and FQGNSA. V was shortened by 4 bases and J by 0 bases, with 13 bases between the two germline ends. CDR3 length: 16 residues. This CDR3 is CASSSQGTASGNTIYF. The CDR3 DNA reads as TGTGCCAGCAGCTCCCAGGGCACCGCCTCTGGAAACACCATATATTTT. Full variable domain (outside the CDR3, taken from reference TRBV7-2 and TRBJ1-3): GAGVSQSPSNKVTEKGKDVELRCDPISGHTALYWYRQSLGQGLEFLIYFQGNSAPDKSGLPSDRFSAERTGGSVSTLTIQRTQQEDSAVYLCASSSQGTASGNTIYFGEGSWLTVV.

CDR3 loop: CASSYSGTVNEKLFF. The CDR3 coding sequence is TGTGCCAGCAGTTACTCCGGGACAGTTAATGAAAAACTGTTTTTT. The genes are TRBV6-5 and TRBJ1-4; TRBD1 matches 7 bases. CDR1 is MNHEY, CDR2 SVGAGI, per germline. The CDR3 extends over 15 amino acids. The V gene end was trimmed by 0 bases and the J gene end by 4 bases; junction bases not matched to a gene: 2.

This chain uses TRBV6-5 with TRBJ2-3; D is possibly TRBD1 (5 bases). Trimming removed 7 bases from V and 1 base from J, with 15 bases in between. This CDR3 has 15 amino acids. Germline CDR1 and CDR2: MNHEY and SVGAGI. The CDR3 region is CASIPTGSRTDTQYF. The DNA for the CDR3 is TGTGCCAGCATCCCCACAGGAAGCCGCACAGATACGCAGTATTTT.

The chain joins TRBV5-1 to TRBJ1-1, with D hard to call. CDR1 is SGHRS, CDR2 YFSETQ, per germline. The CDR3 extends over 15 amino acids. Trimming removed 4 bases at V and 4 bases at J, with 17 bases between. The CDR3 region is CASSPPHISGTEAFF. The CDR3 DNA follows: TGCGCCAGCAGCCCTCCCCACATCAGTGGCACTGAAGCTTTCTTT.

The V gene is TRBV19, the J gene TRBJ2-7; 11 nucleotides align to TRBD2. This CDR3 spans 16 amino acids. The V gene end was trimmed by 5 bases and the J gene end by 6 bases; junction bases not matched to a gene: 12. Germline V gives CDR1 LNHDA, CDR2 SQIVND (reference sequence). Here the CDR3 reads CASSEFSGRGLGEQYF. The CDR3 nucleotides are TGTGCCAGTAGTGAATTTAGCGGGAGGGGCCTGGGCGAGCAGTACTTC. Supplemented by reference TRBV19 and TRBJ2-7, the full variable domain reads DGGITQSPKYLFRKEGQNVTLSCEQNLNHDAMYWYRQDPGQGLRLIYYSQIVNDFQKGDIAEGYSVSREKKESFPLTVTSAQKNPTAFYLCASSEFSGRGLGEQYFGPGTRLTVT.